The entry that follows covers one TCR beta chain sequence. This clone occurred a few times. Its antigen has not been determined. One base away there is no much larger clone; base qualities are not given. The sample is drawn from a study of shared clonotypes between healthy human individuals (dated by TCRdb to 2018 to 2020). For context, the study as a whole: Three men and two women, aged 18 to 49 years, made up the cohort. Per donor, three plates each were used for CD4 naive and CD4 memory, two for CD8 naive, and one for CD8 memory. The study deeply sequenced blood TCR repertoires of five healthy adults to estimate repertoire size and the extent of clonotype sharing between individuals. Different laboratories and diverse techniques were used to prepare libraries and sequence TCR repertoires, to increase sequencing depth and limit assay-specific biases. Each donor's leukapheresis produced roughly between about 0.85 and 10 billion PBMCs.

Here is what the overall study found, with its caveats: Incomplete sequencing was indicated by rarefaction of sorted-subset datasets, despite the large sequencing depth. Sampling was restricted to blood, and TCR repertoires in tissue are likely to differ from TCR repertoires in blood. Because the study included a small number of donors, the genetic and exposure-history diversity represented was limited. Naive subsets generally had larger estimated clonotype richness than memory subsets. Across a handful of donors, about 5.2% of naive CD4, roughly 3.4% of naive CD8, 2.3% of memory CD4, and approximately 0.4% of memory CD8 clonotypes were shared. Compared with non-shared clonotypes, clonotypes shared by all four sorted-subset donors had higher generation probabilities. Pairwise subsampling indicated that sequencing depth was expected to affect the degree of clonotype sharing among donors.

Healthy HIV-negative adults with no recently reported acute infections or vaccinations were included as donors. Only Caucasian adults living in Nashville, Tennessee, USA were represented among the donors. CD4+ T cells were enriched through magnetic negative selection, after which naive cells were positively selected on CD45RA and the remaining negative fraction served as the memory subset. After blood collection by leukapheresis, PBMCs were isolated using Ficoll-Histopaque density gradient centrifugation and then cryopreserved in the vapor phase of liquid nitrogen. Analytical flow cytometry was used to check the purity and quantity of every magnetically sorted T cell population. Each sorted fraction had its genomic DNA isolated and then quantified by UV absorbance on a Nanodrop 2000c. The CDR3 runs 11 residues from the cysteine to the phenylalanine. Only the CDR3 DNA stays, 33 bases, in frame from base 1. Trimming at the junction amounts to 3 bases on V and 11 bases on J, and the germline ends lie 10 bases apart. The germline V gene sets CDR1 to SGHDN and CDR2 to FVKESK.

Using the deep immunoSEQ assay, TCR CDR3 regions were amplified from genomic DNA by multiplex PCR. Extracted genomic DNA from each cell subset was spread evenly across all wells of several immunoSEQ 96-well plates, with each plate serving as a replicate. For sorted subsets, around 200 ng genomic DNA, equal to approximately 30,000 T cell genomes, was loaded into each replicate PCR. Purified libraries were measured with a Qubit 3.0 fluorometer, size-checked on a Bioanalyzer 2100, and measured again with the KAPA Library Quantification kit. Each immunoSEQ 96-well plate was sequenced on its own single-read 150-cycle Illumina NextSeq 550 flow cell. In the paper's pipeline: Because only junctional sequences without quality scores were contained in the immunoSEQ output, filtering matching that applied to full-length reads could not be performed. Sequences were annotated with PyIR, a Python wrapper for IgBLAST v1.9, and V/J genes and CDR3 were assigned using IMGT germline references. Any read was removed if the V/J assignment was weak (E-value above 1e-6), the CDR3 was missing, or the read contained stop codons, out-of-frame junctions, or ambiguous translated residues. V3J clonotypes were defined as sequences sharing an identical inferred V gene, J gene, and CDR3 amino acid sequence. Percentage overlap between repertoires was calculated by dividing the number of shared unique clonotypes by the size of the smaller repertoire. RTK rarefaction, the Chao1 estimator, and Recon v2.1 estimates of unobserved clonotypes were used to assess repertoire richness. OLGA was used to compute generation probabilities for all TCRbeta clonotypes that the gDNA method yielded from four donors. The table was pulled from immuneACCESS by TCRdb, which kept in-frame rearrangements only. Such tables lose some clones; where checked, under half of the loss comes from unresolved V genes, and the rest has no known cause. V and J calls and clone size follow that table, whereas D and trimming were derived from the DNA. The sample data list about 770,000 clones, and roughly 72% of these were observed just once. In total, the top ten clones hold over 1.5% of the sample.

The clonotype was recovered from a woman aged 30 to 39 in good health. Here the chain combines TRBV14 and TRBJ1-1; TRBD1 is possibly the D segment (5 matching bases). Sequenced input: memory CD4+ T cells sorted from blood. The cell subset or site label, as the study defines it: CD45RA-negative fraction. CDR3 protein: CASSQGPQAFF. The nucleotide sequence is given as TGTGCCAGCAGCCAGGGACCTCAGGCTTTCTTT.